This T cell receptor beta chain derives from a study of technical replicates of blood from a handful of donors. The assay was immunoSEQ multiplex PCR, and TCRdb's table has in-frame clones only and misses some. The data show around 95,000 clones, approximately 93% seen once. Sequencing was performed on T cells isolated from PBMCs. The TCR sequence derives from a human donor in good health.

CDR3 sequence (DNA): TGTGCCAGCAGTTACGGCGTTGGCGGTGGCTACACCTTC. Amino acids: CASSYGVGGGYTF. The genes are TRBV6-5 and TRBJ1-2; no definite D call. The germline V gene encodes CDR1 MNHEY and CDR2 SVGAGI. The CDR3 consists of 13 residues. Trimming removed 2 bases at V and 7 bases at J, with 11 bases between.